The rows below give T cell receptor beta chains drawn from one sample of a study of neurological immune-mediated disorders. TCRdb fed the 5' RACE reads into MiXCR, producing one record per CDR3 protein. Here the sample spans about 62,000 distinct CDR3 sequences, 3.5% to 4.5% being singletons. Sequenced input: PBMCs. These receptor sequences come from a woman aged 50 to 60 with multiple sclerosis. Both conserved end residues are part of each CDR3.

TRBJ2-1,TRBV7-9,CASSRDLLSHEQFF
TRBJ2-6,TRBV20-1,CSATTGQISGAKVLTF
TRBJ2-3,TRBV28,CASSRPNTQYF
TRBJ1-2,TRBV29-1,CSVEDLQVNYGYTF
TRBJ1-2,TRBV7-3,CASNLRGVSGRRGYTF
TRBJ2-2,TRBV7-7,CASSPTISGELFF
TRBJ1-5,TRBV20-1,CSARGVGAHQRPQNF
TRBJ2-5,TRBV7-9,CASSQGTSGQETQYF
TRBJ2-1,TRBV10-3,CAISGPGGDEQFF
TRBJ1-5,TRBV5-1,CASSPDRGSNQPQNF
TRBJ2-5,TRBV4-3,CASSLGGRVGETQYF
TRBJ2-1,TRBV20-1,CSARDYGASSYNEQFF
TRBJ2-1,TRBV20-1,CSARLAGDEQFF
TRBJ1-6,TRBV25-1,CASSDRGYSPLNF
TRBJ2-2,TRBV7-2,CASSLASSGNTGELFF
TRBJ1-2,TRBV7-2,CASSLVSGRTDGYTF
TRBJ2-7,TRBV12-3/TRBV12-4,CASSRTDSYEQYF
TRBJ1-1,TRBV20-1,CSAPRRTGVTEAFF
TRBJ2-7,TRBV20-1,CSASYSGSLYEQYF
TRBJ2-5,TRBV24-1,CATSRQGTGRETQYF
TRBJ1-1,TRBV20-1,CSAITGTANTEAFF
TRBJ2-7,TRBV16,CASSQSLHEQYF
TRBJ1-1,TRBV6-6,CASSYGGRGWNTEAFF
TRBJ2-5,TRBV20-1,CSAKKMGLYQETQYF
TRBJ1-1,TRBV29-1,CSVSPRQGLNTEAFF
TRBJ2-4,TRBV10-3,CAISELAGKNIQYF
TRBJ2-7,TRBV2,CASSTLGREQYF
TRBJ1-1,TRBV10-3,CAISDPNRGTEAFF
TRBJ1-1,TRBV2,CASSPEAAAFF
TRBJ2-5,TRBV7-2,CASSPVRSGPETQYF
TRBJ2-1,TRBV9,CASSVLEGGQQFF
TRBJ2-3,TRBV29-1,CSAPARASGRTDTQYF
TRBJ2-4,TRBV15,CATSRDPEGGNIQYF
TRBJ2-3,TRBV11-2,CASGLKLAFSTDTQYF
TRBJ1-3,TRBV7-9,CASSSLAGTVLSGNTIYF
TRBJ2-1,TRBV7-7,CASSFEAGGPAFF
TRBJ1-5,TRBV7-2,CASSPAVQGDQPQHF
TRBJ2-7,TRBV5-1,CASSFSTGQGAYEQYF
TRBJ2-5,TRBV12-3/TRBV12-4,CASSLAGGSGTQYF
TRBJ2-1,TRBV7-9,CASSLRQGAEQFF
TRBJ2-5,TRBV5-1,CASSLGQGLQETQYF
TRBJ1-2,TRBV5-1,CASSLRGVRSYGYTF
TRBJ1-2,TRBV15,CATSRDVGRRDPNYGYTF
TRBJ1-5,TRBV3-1,CASSQGPLPQHF
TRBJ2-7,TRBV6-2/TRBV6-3,CASIGSSYEQYF
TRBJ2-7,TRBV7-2,CASSLQLERSPYEQYF
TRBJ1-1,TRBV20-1,CSARGFGNSASMNTEAFF
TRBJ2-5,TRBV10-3,CAISESRQDAGETQYF
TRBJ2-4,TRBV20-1,CSAATVFKNIQYF
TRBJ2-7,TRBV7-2,CASSLGGLVEQYF
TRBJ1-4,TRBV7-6,CASSLDWDTNEKLFF
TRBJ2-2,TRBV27,CASSDGGPGTGELFF